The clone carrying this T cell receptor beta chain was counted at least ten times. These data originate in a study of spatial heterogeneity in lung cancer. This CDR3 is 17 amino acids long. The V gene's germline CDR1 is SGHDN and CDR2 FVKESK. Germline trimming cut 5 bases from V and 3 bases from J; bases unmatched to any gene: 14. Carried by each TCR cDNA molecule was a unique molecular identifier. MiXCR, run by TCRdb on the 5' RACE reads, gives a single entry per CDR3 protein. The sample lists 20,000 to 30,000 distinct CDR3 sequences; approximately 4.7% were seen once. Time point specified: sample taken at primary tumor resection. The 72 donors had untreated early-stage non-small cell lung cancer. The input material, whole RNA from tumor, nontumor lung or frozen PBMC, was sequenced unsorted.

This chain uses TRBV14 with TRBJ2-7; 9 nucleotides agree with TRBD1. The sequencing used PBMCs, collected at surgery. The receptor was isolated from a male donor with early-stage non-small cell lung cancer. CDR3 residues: CASSYRDRALDGYEQYF. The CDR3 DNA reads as TGTGCCAGCAGCTACCGGGACAGGGCCCTTGATGGCTACGAGCAGTACTTC.